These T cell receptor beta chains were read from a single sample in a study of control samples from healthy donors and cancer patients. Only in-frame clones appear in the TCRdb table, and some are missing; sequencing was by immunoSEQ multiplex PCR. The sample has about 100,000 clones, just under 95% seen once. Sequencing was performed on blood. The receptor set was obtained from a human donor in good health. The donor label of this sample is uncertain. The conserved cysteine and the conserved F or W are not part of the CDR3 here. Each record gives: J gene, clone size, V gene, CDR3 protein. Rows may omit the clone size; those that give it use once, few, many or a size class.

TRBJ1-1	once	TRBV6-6	ASSDRSSNTEAF
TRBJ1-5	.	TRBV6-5	ASRLQGSSNQPQH
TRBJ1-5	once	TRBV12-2	ASRQGRGNQPQH
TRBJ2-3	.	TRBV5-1	ASSLETGQGTQY
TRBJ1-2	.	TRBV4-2	ASSQETQGSYGYT
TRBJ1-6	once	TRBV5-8	ASRQQIQGSPLH
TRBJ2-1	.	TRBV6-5	ASSGGPFSSEQF
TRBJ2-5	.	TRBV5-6	ASSPTTGQGPETQY
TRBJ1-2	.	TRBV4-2	ASSQGGGDRYYGYT
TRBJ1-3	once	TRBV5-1	ASKGQGLSGNTIY
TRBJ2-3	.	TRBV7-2	ASSFGGSTDTQY
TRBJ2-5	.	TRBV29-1	SANWVGKTQY
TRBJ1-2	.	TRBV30	AWSPVGPSGYT
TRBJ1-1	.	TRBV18	ASSAQGALSGTEAF
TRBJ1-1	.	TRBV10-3	AISESLSRGGNTEAF
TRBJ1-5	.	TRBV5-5	ASSLGSQGEYQPQH
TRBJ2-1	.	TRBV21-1	ASSKEGLLAGARHEQF
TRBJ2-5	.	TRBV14	ASSRGGRETQY
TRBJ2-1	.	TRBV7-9	ASSLGPPGQGKYNEQF
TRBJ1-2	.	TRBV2	ASTISQDYGYT
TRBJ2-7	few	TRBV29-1	SVRDRSSYEQY
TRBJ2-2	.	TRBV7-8	ASSSDLTNTGELF
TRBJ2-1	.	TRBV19	ASSTSGYNEQF
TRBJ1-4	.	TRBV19	ASNHGGSANEKLF
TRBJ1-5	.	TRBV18	ASSPREDQPQH
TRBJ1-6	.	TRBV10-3	AISTDRAYNSPLH
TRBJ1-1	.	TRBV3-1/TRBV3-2	ASSTRTGTEAF
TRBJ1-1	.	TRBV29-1	SVSDRGRAF
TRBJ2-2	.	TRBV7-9	ASSLDGQFTGELF
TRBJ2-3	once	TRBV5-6	ASSPVSRVSTDTQY
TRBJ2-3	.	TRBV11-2	ASSTSRSTDTQY
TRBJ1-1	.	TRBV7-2	ASSLEAGGFNTEAF
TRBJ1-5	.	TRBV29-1	SAWTGLSNQPQH
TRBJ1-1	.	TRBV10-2	ASSEGDNTEAF
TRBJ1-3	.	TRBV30	ALTTGNTIY
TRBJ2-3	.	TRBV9	ASSVSGTGGPDTQY
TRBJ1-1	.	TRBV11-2	ANPMGSCAEAF
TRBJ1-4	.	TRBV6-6	ASSTGGLGEKLF
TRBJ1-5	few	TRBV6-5	ASRSYRDRSQPQH
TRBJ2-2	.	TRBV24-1	ATSKQSTGELF
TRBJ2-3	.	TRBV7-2	ASSPTSGGVWGTDTQY
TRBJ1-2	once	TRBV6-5	ASSYSKTGNYGYT
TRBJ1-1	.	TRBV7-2	ASSLYLRQGGTEAF
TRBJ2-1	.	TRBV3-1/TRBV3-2	ASSQDIGFITSNEQF
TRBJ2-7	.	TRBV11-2	ASSRDRAYEQY
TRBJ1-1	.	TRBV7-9	ASTAAENTEAF